This TCR beta chain was retrieved from a study of blood T cells in healthy people across ages. General study points: Long-lived donors carried more naive CD4+ cells and greater diversity than aged donors.

V dropped 6 bases and J dropped 1 base, with 18 bases sitting between them. The CDR3 runs 16 residues. In germline, CDR1 is SNHLY, CDR2 FYNNEI. The second PCR ran 7 to 11 cycles with a sample-barcoded 5' primer and J-beta primers. Each cDNA molecule carried a tag from a template-switch adaptor that contained 12 random nucleotides. MiXCR, applied by TCRdb to the 5' RACE reads, yields one record per CDR3 protein. The table shows roughly 930,000 distinct CDR3 sequences, with around 46% occurring only once. As regards this clonotype: No antigen is known for it.

Investigators took around 11 milliliters of peripheral blood from every donor. Per-sample yields of isolated PBMCs were at least 6 million. The source of this sequence is a man younger than 45 in good health. Sequencing was done on a sample of blood. The J gene is TRBJ1-1, the V gene TRBV2; D gene uncertain. This CDR3 is CASSTLWGGQNTEAFF. The CDR3 nucleotides are TGTGCCAGCAGCACCCTTTGGGGTGGGCAGAACACTGAAGCTTTCTTT.